The following is a TCR beta chain sequence with its context. What it binds is not known. TCRdb re-called the reads through MiXCR, storing one row per CDR3 protein. The sample yields 740,000 or so distinct CDR3 sequences, 35% seen once. The sample is drawn from a study of T cell repertoires in cytomegalovirus infection. About the research overall: It was the public TCR beta signatures that indicated both CMV infection and matching HLA type. General observations from the study: There were HLA-C-restricted CMV-specific TCR beta clonotypes dominating the ex vivo response. The cumulative frequency of public TCR beta families identified carriers of CMV plus the relevant HLA.

This CDR3 is built from 12 residues. Germline V CDR1 and CDR2: LNHDA, SQIVND (reference sequence). Deletions cut 7 bases from V and 4 bases from J, with 8 bases between. The clonotype was recovered from a human donor in good health (CMV status not recorded). Some clones in this sample may be carry-over from other donors' samples. Sequences were obtained from PBMCs. The V and J genes are TRBV19 and TRBJ2-1; no clear D. CDR3 amino acids: CASTDRYNEQFF. In DNA, the CDR3 is TGTGCCAGTACCGACCGATACAATGAGCAGTTCTTC.